A selection of T cell receptor beta chains follows, all from one sample in a study of chemoradiotherapy in HPV16-positive cancers. Measured with immunoSEQ multiplex PCR; TCRdb has only the in-frame clones, and not every one. The sample includes approximately 14,000 clones, about 86% of them seen just once. Specimen: blood, collected from a patient who underwent chemoradiotherapy. These receptors were obtained from a human donor with HPV-associated anogenital cancer. The CDR3 runs from the conserved cysteine through the conserved F or W. Fields, in order: V gene, CDR3 length, D gene, J gene, clone size, CDR3 DNA, CDR3 protein. The D gene is left open where the match is weak. Some rows mark clone size as missing; the rest say once, few, many or name a class of expanded clone.

>TRBV9|14|TRBD1|TRBJ1-1|NA
TGTGCCAGCAGCGCCCGGGACAGGGGGACTGAAGCTTTCTTT
CASSARDRGTEAFF
>TRBV29-1|12|NA|TRBJ2-2|NA
TGCAGCGACCGCATGTTGAGCGGGGAGCTGTTTTTT
CSDRMLSGELFF
>TRBV5-1|15|TRBD2|TRBJ2-3|NA
TGCGCCAGCAGCTCATGGCTAGCGGGCACAGATACGCAGTATTTT
CASSSWLAGTDTQYF
>TRBV19|16|TRBD1|TRBJ2-7|NA
TGTGCCAGTAGTATAAGGACCGGGACAGGGGGCGGCGAGCAGTACTTC
CASSIRTGTGGGEQYF
>TRBV7-9|14|NA|TRBJ2-1|few
TGTGCCAGCAGCTTAGGGACGGGCTACAATGAGCAGTTCTTC
CASSLGTGYNEQFF
>TRBV7-8|15|NA|TRBJ1-3|NA
TGTGCCAGCAGCTCCCACCGGGTCAGTGGAAACACCATATATTTT
CASSSHRVSGNTIYF
>TRBV27|16|NA|TRBJ1-6|NA
TGTGCCAGCAGTTCAGGCCTGAGCTCCTATAATTCACCCCTCCACTTT
CASSSGLSSYNSPLHF
>TRBV28|17|TRBD2|TRBJ2-3|NA
TGTGCCAGCAGTCGCGCCTTAGCGGGAGCTCTCCCAGATACGCAGTATTTT
CASSRALAGALPDTQYF
>TRBV7-9|15|NA|TRBJ1-1|NA
TGTGCCAGCAGCTTAGATTCGTATCTGAACACTGAAGCTTTCTTT
CASSLDSYLNTEAFF
>TRBV7-2|15|TRBD1|TRBJ2-7|NA
TGTGCCAGCAGCTTCCAGGGGGCGCAGGAATCCGAGCAGTACTTC
CASSFQGAQESEQYF
>TRBV7-2|16|TRBD1|TRBJ2-3|NA
TGTGCCAGCAGCTTAGCGCGGACAGGGCGGATGGATACGCAGTATTTT
CASSLARTGRMDTQYF
>TRBV5-1|14|NA|TRBJ1-1|NA
TGCGCCAGCAGATGGACGGGAGCGAACACTGAAGCTTTCTTT
CASRWTGANTEAFF
>TRBV7-2|15|TRBD1|TRBJ2-2|NA
TGTGCCAGCAAATCTAACAGGGGTAGCACCGGGGAGCTGTTTTTT
CASKSNRGSTGELFF
>TRBV5-1|14|NA|TRBJ2-5|NA
TGCGCCAGCAGCTTGGCAGACAGCCAAGAGACCCAGTACTTC
CASSLADSQETQYF